This T cell receptor (beta chain) was recorded in a study of CD8+ T cells in alopecia areata. Study observations and caveats: Researchers report lesional scalp, most notably alopecia totalis/universalis, outstripped normal scalp in clonality. Patients shared TCRs less clearly than mice did, possibly owing to HLA.

As regards this clone: Its specificity is unknown.

The treatment here: oral pan-JAK inhibitor, 5-10 mg twice daily. The CDR3 length is 17 residues. Trimming took off 3 bases at V and 8 bases at J, with 23 bases between the two ends. Germline V gene lookup returns CDR1 MGHRA and CDR2 YSYEKL. Reverse transcribed after extraction, RNA yielded cDNA as the sequencing template. The protocol was immunoSEQ multiplex PCR, while the TCRdb copy is restricted to in-frame clones and leaves out a portion. The data contain some 100,000 clones, approximately 63% of them singletons. This chain connects TRBV4-1 to TRBJ2-1; unclear D gene. The input for sequencing was CD8+ T cells sorted from blood, taken at approximately week 61, from a patient treated with tofacitinib. The TCR originated in a human donor with alopecia areata. The CDR3 region is CASSHCVLAPKVDEQFF. CDR3 coding DNA: TGCGCCAGCAGCCACTGCGTGTTAGCCCCCAAGGTGGATGAGCAGTTCTTC.